This TCR beta chain is drawn from a study of blood T cell repertoires in COVID-19. Study at large: Both acute and convalescent COVID-19 samples were obtained from the United States, Italy and Spain.

This clone was counted only a few times. In the same sample, other DNA sequences code for this CDR3. Germline assignment: CDR1 SGDLS and CDR2 YYNGEE. The CDR3 contains 14 residues. V dropped 0 bases and J dropped 1 base, with 7 bases sitting between them. Sequencing used immunoSEQ multiplex PCR; TCRdb keeps in-frame clones, though not all of them. The table lists 200,000 to 250,000 clones, 82% of them singletons, with approximately 3.8% in the top ten. The source of this sequence is a woman aged 80 or older with acute or convalescent COVID-19. The sequenced sample consisted of peripheral blood. The chain has TRBV9 and TRBJ1-1; the D is unclear. In nucleotides, the CDR3 is TGTGCCAGCAGCGTAGGATGGCAGAACACTGAAGCTTTCTTT. It translates to CASSVGWQNTEAFF.